The 3 T cell receptor beta chains below were found in one sample sequenced in a study of early stage breast cancer tumors. The method was immunoSEQ multiplex PCR; TCRdb's version includes in-frame clones alone and lacks a portion of them. The sample contains some 48,000 clones, about 80% of which appear only once. Sequenced: blood. These receptor sequences come from a person aged 45-60 years with breast cancer.

This clone was counted between two and nine times. V and J are TRBV5-8 and TRBJ1-5; TRBD1 is a possible D gene (6 bases). CDR3 size: 16 residues. V was trimmed by 5 bases and J by 6 bases, leaving 21 bases between them. Per germline, CDR1 SGHTS and CDR2 YDEGEE. The chain's CDR3 is CASSLMTAVGGQPQHF. The CDR3 DNA sequence: TGTGCCAGCAGTCTTATGACAGCGGTAGGGGGTCAGCCCCAGCATTTT. The complete variable domain, with remaining parts taken from reference TRBV5-8 and TRBJ1-5, reads EAGVTQSPTHLIKTRGQQATLRCSPISGHTSVYWYQQALGLGLQFLLWYDEGEERNRGNFPPRFSGRQFPNYSSELNVNALELEDSALYLCASSLMTAVGGQPQHFGDGTRLSIL.

This chain uses TRBV30 with TRBJ1-1; D is unclear. Trimming cost V 1 base and J 4 bases, with 10 bases left between them. The germline V gene encodes CDR1 GTSNPN and CDR2 SVGIG (reference sequence). The CDR3 contains 13 residues. The CDR3 loop reads CAWSGLLGTEAFF. The CDR3 coding sequence is TGTGCCTGGAGTGGGCTGTTGGGCACTGAAGCTTTCTTT.

This clone was recorded a few times. Written as DNA, the CDR3 is TGTGCCAGCAGCACCCGTTCGGGACTAAGCTCCTACGAGCAGTACTTC. It specifies CASSTRSGLSSYEQYF. The rearrangement joins TRBV7-2 to TRBJ2-7; 7 positions match TRBD2. Germline V gene sequence: CDR1 SGHTA, CDR2 FQGNSA. This CDR3 comprises 16 residues. V lost 5 bases to trimming and J lost 0 bases; unmatched junction nucleotides: 10.